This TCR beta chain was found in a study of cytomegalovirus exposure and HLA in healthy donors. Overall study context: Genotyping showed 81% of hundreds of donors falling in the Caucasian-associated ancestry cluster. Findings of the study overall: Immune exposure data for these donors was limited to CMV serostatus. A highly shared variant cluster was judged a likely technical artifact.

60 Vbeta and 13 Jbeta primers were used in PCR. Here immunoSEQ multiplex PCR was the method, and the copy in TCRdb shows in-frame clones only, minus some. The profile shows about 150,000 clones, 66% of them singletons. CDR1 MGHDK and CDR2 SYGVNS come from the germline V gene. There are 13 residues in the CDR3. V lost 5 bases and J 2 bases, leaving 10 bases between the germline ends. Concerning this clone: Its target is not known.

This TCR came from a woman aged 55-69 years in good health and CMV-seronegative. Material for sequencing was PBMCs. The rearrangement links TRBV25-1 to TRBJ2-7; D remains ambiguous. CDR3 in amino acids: CASSLLHTYEQYF. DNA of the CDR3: TGTGCCAGCAGTCTGTTACACACCTACGAGCAGTACTTC.